The 7 T cell receptor beta chains below all came from one sample that was sequenced in a study of CD8 T cells in Susac syndrome. An amount of RNA that ranged from 0.5 to 1 ug was reverse transcribed with random hexamers. TCRdb reprocessed the immunoSEQ multiplex PCR reads via MiXCR and lists one record per CDR3 protein. The data show tens of thousands of distinct CDR3 sequences, with roughly 93% seen just once and approximately 0.54% held by the top ten. The material sequenced was CD8+ T cells from PBMCs. The receptors come from a human donor in good health.

The gene calls are TRBV27 and TRBJ2-1; 8 bases match TRBD1. After removal of 2 bases from V and 6 bases from J, the junction contained 0 bases not matched to a gene. This CDR3 has 13 amino acids. Germline V gives CDR1 MNHEY, CDR2 SMNVEV (reference sequence). CDR3 residues: CASSLQGANEQFF. CDR3 sequence (DNA): TGTGCCAGCAGTTTACAGGGGGCCAATGAGCAGTTCTTC.

The chain couples TRBV4-1 to TRBJ2-1; 8 bases align to TRBD1. The CDR3 has 14 amino acids. Germline V gene sequence: CDR1 MGHRA, CDR2 YSYEKL. Unmatched junction bases numbered 6, after V lost 5 bases and J lost 6 bases. CDR3 residues: CASSSGQGFNEQFF. The CDR3 bases are TGCGCCAGCAGCTCAGGACAGGGTTTCAATGAGCAGTTCTTC.

This clonotype appeared once. The chain recombines TRBV20-1 with TRBJ1-2; no firm D call. The CDR3 runs 12 residues. Trimming cost V 4 bases and J 0 bases, with 6 bases left between them. CDR1 DFQATT and CDR2 SNEGSKA come from the germline V gene (reference sequence). As DNA, the CDR3 is TGCAGTGCTATGGAGGCTAACTATGGCTACACCTTC. This encodes CSAMEANYGYTF.

This clonotype appeared once. This sequence joins TRBV6-2 or TRBV6-3 and TRBJ2-6; 7 bases are shared with TRBD1. V lost 6 bases and J lost 0; bases outside the gene matches: 8. The CDR3 totals 17 residues. Germline V CDR1 and CDR2: MNHEY, SVGEGT. CDR3 sequence: CASSQTGVSSGANVLTF. In DNA, the CDR3 is TGTGCCAGCAGCCAAACAGGGGTTAGCTCTGGGGCCAACGTCCTGACTTTC.

V usage is TRBV9 and J usage is TRBJ1-2; no clear D gene. Germline lookup yields CDR1 SGDLS and CDR2 YYNGEE. This CDR3 comprises 11 residues. Trimming pared 3 bases from V and 4 bases from J, leaving 4 bases between. CDR3 protein: CASSAIYGYTF. In nucleotides, the CDR3 is TGTGCCAGCAGCGCCATCTATGGCTACACCTTC.

This clonotype has only one observation. The chain is built from TRBV6-1 and TRBJ2-7, with TRBD1 matching over 9 bases. The junction had 12 bases not matched to a gene; V was cut back by 6 bases and J by 3 bases. Germline assignment: CDR1 MNHNS and CDR2 SASEGT. The length of the CDR3 is 16 residues. The CDR3 reads CASSAGTGKLLYEQYF. The DNA for the CDR3 is TGTGCCAGCAGCGCCGGGACAGGGAAACTCCTCTACGAGCAGTACTTC.

This rearrangement joins TRBV28 to TRBJ2-7, with TRBD1 matching 8 bases. Unmatched junction bases numbered 7, after V lost 6 bases and J lost 3 bases. CDR1 and CDR2 (germline): MDHEN, SYDVKM. There are 14 residues in the CDR3. CDR3 coding DNA: TGTGCCAGCAGCCCTGGACAGGGCGACTACGAGCAGTACTTC. Its protein is CASSPGQGDYEQYF.